A selection of T cell receptor beta chains follows, all from one sample in a study of liver allograft versus peripheral blood T cells. TCRdb processed the reads anew with MiXCR; each CDR3 protein has one entry. The sample records 9,500 to 12,000 distinct CDR3 sequences, under 20% being singletons. These receptors were collected from a human patient who had a liver transplant. Some T cells here may be from the graft donor. CDR3s include the opening cysteine and the closing phenylalanine or tryptophan. The D gene is left open where the match is weak. Expanded clones are given a class, and other clones once, few, many or no size at all.

clone size	J gene	V gene	D gene	CDR3 DNA	CDR3 protein
medium-sized	TRBJ1-2	TRBV29-1	TRBD1	TGCAGCGTTGATGGCCAGGGGGCGGGTGGCTACACCTTC	CSVDGQGAGGYTF
many	TRBJ2-3	TRBV24-1	.	TGTGCCACCAGTGATTGGGCAGATACGCAGTATTTT	CATSDWADTQYF
many	TRBJ2-3	TRBV24-1	.	TGTGCCACCAGTGAAGTAGAAGGGGCCCCCACAGATACGCAGTATTTT	CATSEVEGAPTDTQYF
few	TRBJ2-4	TRBV6-9	.	TGTGCCAGCAGTTTTCAACTCCCCAGCTCTTTGGACTTC	CASSFQLPSSLDF
medium-sized	TRBJ1-1	TRBV29-1	TRBD1	TGCAGCGTTGAAGACGTTCAGGGGGATATAATGAACACTGAAGCTTTCTTT	CSVEDVQGDIMNTEAFF
few	TRBJ2-5	TRBV20-1	TRBD2	TGCAGTGCTCCGCCCGCACTAGCGGGGGGGCAAGAGACCCAGTACTTC	CSAPPALAGGQETQYF
.	TRBJ2-2	TRBV12-5	.	TGTGCTAGTGGTTTGGTAACAGCCACCGGGGAGCTGTTTTTT	CASGLVTATGELFF
few	TRBJ2-7	TRBV5-1	TRBD1	TGCGCCAGCAGCTTGTCTCAGGGGGCTAGGTCCTACGAGCAGTACTTC	CASSLSQGARSYEQYF
few	TRBJ1-1	TRBV12-3/TRBV12-4	TRBD1	TGTGCCAGCAGGCTAGGACAGGGGAACACTGAAGCTTTCTTT	CASRLGQGNTEAFF
medium-sized	TRBJ1-2	TRBV6-1	.	TGTGCCAGCAGTGAATGGGGACTTGACTATGGCTACACCTTC	CASSEWGLDYGYTF
medium-sized	TRBJ2-2	TRBV18	.	TGTGCCAGCTCTCTCGAGCCCGGTAATACCGGGGAGCTGTTTTTT	CASSLEPGNTGELFF
medium-sized	TRBJ2-4	TRBV28	.	TGTGCCAGCTTTAACTCCGGAGGGGCCAAAAACATTCAGTACTTC	CASFNSGGAKNIQYF
medium-sized	TRBJ1-1	TRBV18	.	TGTGCCAGCTCCCAAACAGTGAACACTGAAGCTTTCTTT	CASSQTVNTEAFF